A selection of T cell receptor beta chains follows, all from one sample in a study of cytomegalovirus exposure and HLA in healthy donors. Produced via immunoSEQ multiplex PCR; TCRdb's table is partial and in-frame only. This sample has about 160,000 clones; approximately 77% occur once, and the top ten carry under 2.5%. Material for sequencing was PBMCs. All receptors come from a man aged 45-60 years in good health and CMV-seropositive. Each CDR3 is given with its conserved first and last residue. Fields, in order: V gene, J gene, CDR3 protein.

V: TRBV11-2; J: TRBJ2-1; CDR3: CASSALTGGDLNEQFF
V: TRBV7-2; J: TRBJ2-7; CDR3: CASSSGRGSYEQYF
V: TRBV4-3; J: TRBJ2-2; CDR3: CASSQEPYFNTGELFF
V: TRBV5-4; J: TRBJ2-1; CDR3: CASSLGWGSNNEQFF
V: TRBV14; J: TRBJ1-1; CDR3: CASSQRDRRNTEAFF
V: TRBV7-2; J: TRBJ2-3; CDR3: CASSLAGTAGGRVLNTQYF
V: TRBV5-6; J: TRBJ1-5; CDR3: CASSMGAGRNQPQHF
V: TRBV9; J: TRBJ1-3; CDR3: CASSTRQEGNTIYF
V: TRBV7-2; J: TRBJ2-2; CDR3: CASSAAGQGNTGELFF
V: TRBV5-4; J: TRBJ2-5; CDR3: CASSWWGGETQYF
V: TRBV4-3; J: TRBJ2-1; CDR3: CASSQDPPSGGFWNEQFF
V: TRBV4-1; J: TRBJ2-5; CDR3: CASSERGDQETQYF
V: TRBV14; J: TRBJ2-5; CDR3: CASSQVSGTGVETQYF
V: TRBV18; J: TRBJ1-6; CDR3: CASSDRNSPLHF
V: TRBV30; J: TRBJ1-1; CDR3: CAWSPLSGWNTEAFF
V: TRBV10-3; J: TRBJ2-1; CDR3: CAISEGGLATEQFF
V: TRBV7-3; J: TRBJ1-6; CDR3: CASSLTGANSPLHF
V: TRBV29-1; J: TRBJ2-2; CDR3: CSAWLSNTGELFF
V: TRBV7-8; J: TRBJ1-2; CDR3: CASSSRTGGYGYTF
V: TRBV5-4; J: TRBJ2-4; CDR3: CASSWGAGAKNIQYF
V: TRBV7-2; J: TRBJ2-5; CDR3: CASSLAGTSEWETQYF
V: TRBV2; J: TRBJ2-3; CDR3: CASSWTGETTDTQYF
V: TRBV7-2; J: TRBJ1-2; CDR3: CASSKDRDYGYTF
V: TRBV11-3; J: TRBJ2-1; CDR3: CASSLRGGFNEQFF
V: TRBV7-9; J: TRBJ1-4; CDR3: CASRPRGAGNEKLFF
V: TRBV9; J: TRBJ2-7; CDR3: CASSVGSGGYEQYF
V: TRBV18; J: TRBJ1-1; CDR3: CASSSTRVATEAFF
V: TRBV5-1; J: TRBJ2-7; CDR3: CASSSVYGGGYEQYF
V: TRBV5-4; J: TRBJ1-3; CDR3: CASSFDRVSDTIYF
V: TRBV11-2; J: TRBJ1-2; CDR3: CASSLLGTGGGYTF
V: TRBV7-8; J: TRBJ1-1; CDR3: CASSFSGQNTEAFF
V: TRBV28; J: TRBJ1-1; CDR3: CASSPLTGNTEAFF
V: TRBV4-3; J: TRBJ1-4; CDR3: CASSRQSINEKLFF
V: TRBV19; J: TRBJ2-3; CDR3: CASSPSGAADTQYF
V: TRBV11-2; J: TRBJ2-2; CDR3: CASSFRPRANTGELFF
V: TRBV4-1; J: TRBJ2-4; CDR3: CASSQQLAGGNVDKNIQYF
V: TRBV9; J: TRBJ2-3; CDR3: CASSGGGLDTQYF
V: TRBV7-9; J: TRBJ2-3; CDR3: CASSSPTSGQNFFTDTQYF
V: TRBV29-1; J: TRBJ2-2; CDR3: CSVEGRGREGAGELFF
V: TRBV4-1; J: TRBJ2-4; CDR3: CASSLPGLGKNIQYF
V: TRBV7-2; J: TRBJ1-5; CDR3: CASSSSGTGAYQPQHF
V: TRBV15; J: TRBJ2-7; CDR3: CATSPQTDYEQYF
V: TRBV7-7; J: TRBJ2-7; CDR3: CASSLGIAGGGEQYF
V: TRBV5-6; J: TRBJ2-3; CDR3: CASSLNQGGSTDTQYF